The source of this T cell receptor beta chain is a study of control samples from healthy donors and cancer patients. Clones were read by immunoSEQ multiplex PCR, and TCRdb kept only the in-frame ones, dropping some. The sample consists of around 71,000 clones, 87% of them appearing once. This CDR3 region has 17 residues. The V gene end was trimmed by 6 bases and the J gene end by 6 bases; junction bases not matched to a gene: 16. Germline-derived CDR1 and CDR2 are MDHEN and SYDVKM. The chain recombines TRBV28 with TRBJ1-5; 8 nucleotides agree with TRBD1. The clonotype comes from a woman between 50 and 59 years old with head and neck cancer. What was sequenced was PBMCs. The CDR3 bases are TGTGCCAGCAGACTCTCGACGGGACAGGTTTTCGGTCAGCCCCAGCATTTT. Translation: CASRLSTGQVFGQPQHF. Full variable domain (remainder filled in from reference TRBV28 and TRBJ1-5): DVKVTQSSRYLVKRTGEKVFLECVQDMDHENMFWYRQDPGLGLRLIYFSYDVKMKEKGDIPEGYSVSREKKERFSLILESASTNQTSMYLCASRLSTGQVFGQPQHFGDGTRLSIL.